Listed here are 14 T cell receptor beta chains from one sample, sequenced in a study of a mutant IDH1 vaccine in newly diagnosed glioma. The data were produced by immunoSEQ multiplex PCR, yet TCRdb's version contains in-frame clones alone and is incomplete. The table includes some 33,000 clones, about 80% detected once. Antigen specificity for these receptors is unknown. Time point here: week 35, safety follow-up. Doses consisted of 300 ug of mutant IDH1 20-mer peptide each, paired with topical imiquimod. The sequencing used PBMCs, collected from a glioma patient whose treatment included an IDH1 peptide vaccine. These receptors were taken from a woman in her 40s with glioma.

This clone was observed a handful of times. This chain connects TRBV6-5 to TRBJ1-4; D is possibly TRBD1 (5 bases). Trimming pared 6 bases from V and 5 bases from J, leaving 13 bases between. Germline V gene data show CDR1 as MNHEY and CDR2 as SVGAGI. This CDR3 spans 14 amino acids. The CDR3 is CASRSNGGNEKLFF. The CDR3 DNA reads as TGTGCCAGCAGGTCAAACGGGGGAAATGAAAAACTGTTTTTT.

CDR3 sequence reads: CASSMGQAHYGYTF. In DNA form, the CDR3 reads TGTGCCAGTAGTATGGGACAGGCCCACTATGGCTACACCTTC. The gene calls are TRBV19 and TRBJ1-2, with 8 bases lining up with TRBD1. Germline CDR1 reads LNHDA; CDR2 reads SQIVND (reference sequence). The CDR3 has 14 amino acids. After removal of 3 bases from V and 3 bases from J, the junction contained 3 bases not matched to a gene.

This clone was detected only a few times. The chain has TRBV9 and TRBJ2-5; the D is unclear. Between the trimmed V and J ends, which lost 0 bases and 2 bases, there was a span of 11 bases. There are 15 residues in the CDR3. Germline V gene data show CDR1 as SGDLS and CDR2 as YYNGEE. Here the CDR3 DNA reads TGTGCCAGCAGCGTAGCTCCCCTGGAACAAGAGACCCAGTACTTC. Amino acids: CASSVAPLEQETQYF.

The chain employs TRBV11-2 and TRBJ1-1; D not resolved. The V end was cut by 5 bases, the J end by 1 base, with 2 bases between. CDR1 and CDR2 from the germline V gene are SGHAT and FQNNGV. This CDR3 spans 11 amino acids. CDR3 residues: CASSGNTEAFF. DNA of the CDR3: TGTGCCAGCAGCGGGAACACTGAAGCTTTCTTT.

The chain recombines TRBV7-2 with TRBJ2-7; 11 bases are a match to TRBD1. V dropped 5 bases and J dropped 2; count of bases not matched to a gene: 11. This CDR3 contains 17 residues. The V gene's germline CDR1 is SGHTA and CDR2 FQGNSA. The CDR3 is CASSIKRGTGGTYEQYF. As DNA, the CDR3 is TGTGCCAGCAGCATCAAGCGAGGGACAGGGGGGACCTACGAGCAGTACTTC.

The chain is built from TRBV19 and TRBJ2-2; TRBD2 matches at 10 bases. V was pared by 5 bases and J by 5 bases, with 2 bases of the junction left unmatched. The CDR3 runs 14 residues. Germline-derived CDR1 and CDR2 are LNHDA and SQIVND (reference sequence). The DNA for the CDR3 is TGTGCCAGTAGTTTACTAGCGGGGACCGGGGAGCTGTTTTTT. It encodes CASSLLAGTGELFF.

The chain has TRBV7-2 and TRBJ2-3; unclear D gene. Trimming removed 5 bases from V and 2 bases from J, with 2 bases in between. Germline CDR1 SGHTA, CDR2 FQGNSA. This CDR3 is 11 amino acids long. In nucleotides, the CDR3 is TGTGCCAGCAGCATCACAGATACGCAGTATTTT. Translated, it gives CASSITDTQYF.

This sequence joins TRBV4-2 and TRBJ1-2; D might be TRBD1 (6 bases). The CDR3 contains 13 residues. V gave up 3 bases and J gave up 8 bases, with 13 bases separating them. Germline lookup yields CDR1 LGHNA and CDR2 YNFKEQ. The DNA of the CDR3 is TGTGCCAGCAGCCAGGCACCACAGGGCGGCTACACCTTC. Translated: CASSQAPQGGYTF.

The chain joins TRBV18 to TRBJ2-1, with D perhaps TRBD2 (7 bases). V lost 6 bases, J lost 4 bases, and 16 bases lay in between. From germline, CDR1 is KGHSH and CDR2 LQKENI. The CDR3 covers 15 residues. The CDR3 loop reads CASSLMGGQYNEQFF. The CDR3 region has the DNA TGTGCCAGCTCCCTGATGGGGGGGCAGTACAATGAGCAGTTCTTC.

This clone has just a few counts. The CDR3 reads CASSQSRGGANTEAFF. DNA for the CDR3: TGCGCCAGCAGTCAATCTCGGGGGGGGGCGAACACTGAAGCTTTCTTT. V gene TRBV23-1 combines with J gene TRBJ1-1, with TRBD1 as a possible D gene (6 bases). TRBV23-1 is an ORF, and what it does is uncertain. Trimming took off 0 bases at V and 1 base at J, with 12 bases between the two ends. The CDR3 loop spans 16 amino acids.

V and J are TRBV12-5 and TRBJ1-2, with 9 bases aligning to TRBD1. From germline, CDR1 is LGHNT and CDR2 FRNRAP. Germline trimming cut 3 bases from V and 0 bases from J; bases unmatched to any gene: 8. The CDR3 consists of 17 residues. CDR3 sequence: CASGFLRGQGANYGYTF. The CDR3 DNA sequence: TGTGCTAGTGGTTTCCTTCGGGGACAGGGAGCTAACTATGGCTACACCTTC.

V is TRBV12-5 and J is TRBJ2-7; D uncertain. CDR1 LGHNT and CDR2 FRNRAP come from the germline V gene. Trimming removed 0 bases at V and 5 bases at J, with 8 bases between. There are 13 residues in the CDR3. In nucleotides, the CDR3 is TGTGCTAGTGGTTTGGTACAAAGGGACGAGCAGTACTTC. The encoded protein is CASGLVQRDEQYF.

The genes are TRBV9 and TRBJ1-4; 7 bases map to TRBD1. The ends lost 0 bases at V and 8 bases at J; junction bases unmatched: 4. This CDR3 is 14 amino acids long. The germline V gene has CDR1 SGDLS and CDR2 YYNGEE. DNA for the CDR3: TGTGCCAGCAGCGTAGGGGACAGAAAAGAAAAACTGTTTTTT. Residues: CASSVGDRKEKLFF.

This rearrangement joins TRBV9 to TRBJ1-6, with 9 bases fitting TRBD1. This CDR3 is built from 18 residues. Per germline, CDR1 SGDLS and CDR2 YYNGEE. V dropped 3 bases and J dropped 0; count of bases not matched to a gene: 7. The CDR3 sequence is CASSEGQGVSSYNSPLHF. The CDR3 DNA is TGTGCCAGCAGCGAGGGACAGGGAGTCAGCTCCTATAATTCACCCCTCCACTTT.